This T cell receptor beta chain stems from a study of T cells in Graves' hyperthyroidism and ophthalmopathy. The V and J ends lost 0 bases and 9 bases respectively, with 11 bases between them. CDR1 is MNHNY, CDR2 SVGAGI, per germline (reference sequence). CDR3 length equals 13 residues. TCR beta CDR3 sequences were amplified from RNA transcripts. The TCR CDR3 was amplified in a first-round RT-PCR using the HTBI primer set. TCRdb re-derived calls from the multiplex PCR reads in MiXCR, one entry per CDR3 protein. The table lists some 270,000 distinct CDR3 sequences, around 13% of them singletons. This clonotype was seen a few times.

This clonotype was obtained from a woman aged 40-49 years with Graves' hyperthyroidism. The chain uses TRBV6-6 and TRBJ1-1, with D perhaps TRBD1 (6 bases). Sequencing input: blood. The CDR3 reads CASSYSNGGKAFF. CDR3 in DNA: TGTGCCAGCAGTTACTCGAATGGGGGCAAAGCTTTCTTT.